One TCR beta chain is described in this entry. The antigen is not known. The assay was immunoSEQ multiplex PCR, and TCRdb's table has in-frame clones only and misses some. The sample yields 120,000 or so clones, about 87% seen once. The sample is drawn from a study of T cell responses to AZD1222 COVID-19 vaccine. Study results and limitations: Spike-specific TCR depth and breadth grew after two AZD1222 doses.

Sequencing used peripheral blood, obtained 28 days after the second AZD1222 dose. The TCR comes from an adult who received the AZD1222 COVID-19 vaccine.

This CDR3 is CASSQAAAADTQYF. The CDR3 DNA is TGCGCCAGCAGCCAAGCAGCGGCCGCAGATACGCAGTATTTT. The chain has TRBV4-1 and TRBJ2-3; D may be TRBD2 (5 bases). The V end was cut by 1 base, the J end by 4 bases, with 9 bases between. The CDR3 consists of 14 residues. Per germline, CDR1 MGHRA and CDR2 YSYEKL.